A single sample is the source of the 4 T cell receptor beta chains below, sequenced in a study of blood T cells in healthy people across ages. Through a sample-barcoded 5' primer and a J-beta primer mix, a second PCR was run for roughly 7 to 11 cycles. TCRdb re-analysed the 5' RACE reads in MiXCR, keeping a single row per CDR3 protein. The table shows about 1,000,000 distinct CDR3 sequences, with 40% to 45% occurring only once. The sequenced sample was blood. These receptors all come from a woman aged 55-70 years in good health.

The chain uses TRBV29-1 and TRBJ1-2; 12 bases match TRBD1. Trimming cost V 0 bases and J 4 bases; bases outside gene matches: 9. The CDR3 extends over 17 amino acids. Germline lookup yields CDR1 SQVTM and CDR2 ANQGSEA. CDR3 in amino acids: CSVEDTGQGAYSYGYTF. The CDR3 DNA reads TGCAGCGTTGAAGATACGGGACAGGGGGCATACAGCTATGGCTACACCTTC.

The CDR3 reads CASSTPSDPPYEQYF. Written as DNA, the CDR3 is TGTGCCAGCAGCACACCATCAGATCCTCCCTACGAGCAGTACTTC. This chain connects TRBV28 to TRBJ2-7; D is undetermined. V lost 6 bases to trimming and J lost 2 bases, with 17 bases between them. CDR3 length equals 15 residues. Germline values: CDR1 MDHEN, CDR2 SYDVKM.

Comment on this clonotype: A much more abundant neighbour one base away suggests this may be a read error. CDR3 DNA: TGTGCCGGCAGTCACAGACAGGGAGCCGTGACGAACGAGCAGTACTTC. Translating gives CAGSHRQGAVTNEQYF. The chain is built from TRBV12-3 or TRBV12-4 and TRBJ2-5, with 7 bases that match TRBD1. TRBJ2-7 matches the DNA end more closely, so the J call is doubtful. CDR3 length: 16 residues.

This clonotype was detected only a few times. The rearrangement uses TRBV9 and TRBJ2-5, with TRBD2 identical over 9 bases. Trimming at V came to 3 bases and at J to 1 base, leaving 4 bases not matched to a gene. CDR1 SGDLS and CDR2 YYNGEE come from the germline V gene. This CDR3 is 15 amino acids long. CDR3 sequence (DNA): TGTGCCAGCAGCGGTAGCGGGAGTCCCCAAGAGACCCAGTACTTC. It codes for CASSGSGSPQETQYF.